This T cell receptor (beta chain) derives from a study of blood T cell repertoires in COVID-19. The CDR3 is made up of 14 amino acids. V lost 0 bases and J lost 5, with 9 bases in between. Germline V CDR1 and CDR2: SGDLS, YYNGEE. Per the original data handling: Quantification of nucleated cells was approximated via reference gene primer amplification. Repertoires were generated with immunoSEQ multiplex PCR, while TCRdb's copy carries only in-frame clones and drops some. Clone size and the V and J calls come from that table; the DNA yielded D and trimming. The sample has around 85,000 clones; around 89% are singletons. Participants came from about two dozen US areas, aged about 18 to 95 years. Participant-given clinical history determined each cohort assignment.

The sequence came from a woman between 45 and 65 years old with acute COVID-19. Material for sequencing was PBMCs or T cells enriched from blood (not recorded which). V gene TRBV9 combines with J gene TRBJ2-1; tentative D call: TRBD2 (5 bases). For the CDR3, the DNA is TGTGCCAGCAGCGTAGTTTCTAGCAACAATGAGCAGTTCTTC. Amino acid sequence: CASSVVSSNNEQFF.